Sequencing of this T cell receptor (beta chain) was carried out in a study of Ad26.COV2.S vaccination and SARS-CoV-2 variants (dated by TCRdb to the early 2020s). About the investigation overall: Donors in the vaccine arm were drawn from COV1001, a phase I-IIa trial of Ad26.COV2.S in healthy adults that was multicentre, randomized, double-blind and placebo-controlled. Dosing of Ad26.COV2.S was intramuscular, at either 5x10^10 or 1x10^11 viral particles, delivered as one shot or as two shots spaced 56 days apart. Sequencing of the TCRbeta repertoire served to evaluate the specificity and breadth of SARS-CoV-2-reactive T cell receptors following Ad26.COV2.S vaccination. A total of 32 samples were included in the TCR-sequenced set, comprising around 19 Ad26.COV2.S vaccine recipients, 5 placebo recipients and 8 SARS-CoV-2 convalescent individuals. Trial participants were randomized into five groups of five: low-dose or high-dose Ad26.COV2.S given once or twice, or placebo on both occasions. Throughout the experiments and outcome assessment, investigators stayed blinded to trial group allocation.

Overall study results and their limits: The study was not powered to compare responses between vaccine doses or regimens. Vaccine and placebo recipients had comparable non-spike TCR breadth, which fits with the vaccine containing only spike. Higher spike-specific TCR breadth was observed in Ad26.COV2.S recipients than in placebo recipients (P = 0.0014). After vaccination, substantial breadth of spike-specific CD8+ and CD4+ T cell responses was reported. The authors noted that the TCR breadth and depth analyses may have underestimated total T cell responses.

The CDR3 sequence holds 16 residues, the cysteine and phenylalanine included. Only the CDR3 DNA stays, 48 bases, in frame from base 1. Trimming accounts for 4 bases at V and 3 bases at J, while the number of junction bases matched to no gene is 7. CDR1 and CDR2 are drawn from the germline V gene: SGHRS, YFSETQ. Reading the label with the study, this specimen's treatment or condition is: roughly 20 received Ad26.COV2.S at low or high dose, single or two shots; roughly five received placebo; per-sample allocation not given. For vaccine and placebo recipients, the sequenced repertoires came from samples collected on day 63 after the first injection. Between 29 July and 7 August 2020, Cohort 1b enrolled 20 to 30 adults aged 18-55 years at one site in Boston, USA. Ad26.COV2.S was a replication-incompetent adenovirus type 26 vector that expressed a prefusion-stabilized SARS-CoV-2 spike protein derived from the original Wuhan strain.

As to this clone: Its antigen is unknown. The record has no base qualities; no much larger clone is one base away.

The immunoSEQ Assay was used to sequence TCRbeta CDR3 regions. After extraction, genomic DNA underwent amplification by bias-controlled multiplex PCR, followed by high-throughput sequencing. The authors' analysis ran thus. To quantify the absolute abundance of every unique TCRbeta CDR3 region, sequences were collapsed and filtered. T cell fraction was estimated by normalizing TCRbeta template counts to usable DNA, with usable DNA measured through amplification of reference genes found in all nucleated cells. Repertoire TCRs were annotated as SARS-CoV-2-specific by exact matching of V gene, CDR3 amino acid sequence and J gene to a known reactive TCR set. The reference SARS-CoV-2 TCR set was derived from MIRA and filtered for enrichment in COVID-19-positive ImmuneCODE repertoires, a step that removed public or cross-reactive TCRs. Using the MIRA antigens, annotated TCRs were further analysed by specific ORF or by position within an ORF. Depth was the summed frequency of annotated unique rearrangements, while breadth was defined as annotated unique rearrangements over total unique productive rearrangements. Two-sided Wilcoxon rank-sum tests were applied when comparing TCR breadth between groups. TCRdb retrieved this table from immuneACCESS and kept in-frame rearrangements only. Not all clones are present; in checked studies, unresolved V genes account for under half, and no reason is known for the remainder. For V, J and clone size, that table is used; D and trimming come from the DNA. For this sample the table gives roughly 400,000 clones, of which roughly 90% were detected only once. The top ten constitute around 1.9% of the sample.

The rearrangement combines TRBV5-1 with TRBJ1-1; 12 central bases correspond to TRBD1. This TCR derives from a person between 18 and 65 years old who received the Ad26.COV2.S COVID-19 vaccine or a placebo. This sample comprised peripheral blood, obtained in a trial of Ad26.COV2.S vaccine versus placebo. The bases are TGCGCCAGCAGCCGGGACAGGGGGCTGTCGGACACTGAAGCTTTCTTT. Its translation is CASSRDRGLSDTEAFF.